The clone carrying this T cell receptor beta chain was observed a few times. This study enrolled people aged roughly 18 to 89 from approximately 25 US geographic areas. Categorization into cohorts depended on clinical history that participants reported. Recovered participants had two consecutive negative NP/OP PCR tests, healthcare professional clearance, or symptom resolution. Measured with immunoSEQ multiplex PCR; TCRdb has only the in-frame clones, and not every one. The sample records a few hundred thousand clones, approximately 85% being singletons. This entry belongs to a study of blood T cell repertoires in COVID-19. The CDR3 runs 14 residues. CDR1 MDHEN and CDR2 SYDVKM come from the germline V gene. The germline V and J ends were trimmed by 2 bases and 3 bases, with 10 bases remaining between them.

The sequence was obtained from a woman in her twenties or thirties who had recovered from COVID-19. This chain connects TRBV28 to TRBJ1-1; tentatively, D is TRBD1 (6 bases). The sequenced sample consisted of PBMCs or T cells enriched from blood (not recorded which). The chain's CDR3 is CASSLPDSDTEAFF. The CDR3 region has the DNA TGTGCCAGCAGTTTACCGGACAGCGACACTGAAGCTTTCTTT.